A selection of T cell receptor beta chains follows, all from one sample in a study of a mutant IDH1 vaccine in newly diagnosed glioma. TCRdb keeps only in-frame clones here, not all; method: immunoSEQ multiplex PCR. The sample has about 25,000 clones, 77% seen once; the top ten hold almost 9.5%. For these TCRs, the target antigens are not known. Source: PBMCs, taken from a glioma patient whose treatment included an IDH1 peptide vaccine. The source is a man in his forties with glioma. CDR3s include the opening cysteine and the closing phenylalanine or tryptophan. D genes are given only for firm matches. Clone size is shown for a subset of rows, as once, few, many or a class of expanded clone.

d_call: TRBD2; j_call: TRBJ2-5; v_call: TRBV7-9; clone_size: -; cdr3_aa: CASSPGTSGAQETQYF; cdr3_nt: TGTGCCAGCAGCCCTGGGACTAGCGGGGCCCAAGAGACCCAGTACTTC
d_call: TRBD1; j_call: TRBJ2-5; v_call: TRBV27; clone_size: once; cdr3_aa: CASSRDAGTGEETQYF; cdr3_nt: TGTGCCAGCAGTCGGGATGCCGGGACAGGGGAAGAGACCCAGTACTTC
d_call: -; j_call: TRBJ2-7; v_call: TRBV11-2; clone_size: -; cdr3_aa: CASSLEREQYF; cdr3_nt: TGTGCCAGCAGCTTAGAAAGAGAGCAGTACTTC
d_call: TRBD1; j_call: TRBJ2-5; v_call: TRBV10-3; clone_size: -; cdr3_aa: CAISGDRGGLADQETQYF; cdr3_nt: TGTGCCATCAGTGGGGACAGGGGGGGACTAGCTGACCAAGAGACCCAGTACTTC
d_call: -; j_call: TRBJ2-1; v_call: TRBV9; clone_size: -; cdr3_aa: CASSVGIREPVDEQFF; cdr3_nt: TGTGCCAGCAGCGTAGGTATTCGGGAACCGGTGGATGAGCAGTTCTTC
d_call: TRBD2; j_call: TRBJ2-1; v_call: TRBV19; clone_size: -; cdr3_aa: CASSITLRLAGPSYNEQFF; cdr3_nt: TGTGCCAGTAGTATCACCCTCAGACTAGCGGGCCCCTCCTACAATGAGCAGTTCTTC
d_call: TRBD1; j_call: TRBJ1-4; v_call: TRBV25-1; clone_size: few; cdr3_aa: CASSEGTGGNEKLFF; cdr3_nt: TGTGCCAGCAGTGAGGGGACAGGGGGCAATGAAAAACTGTTTTTT
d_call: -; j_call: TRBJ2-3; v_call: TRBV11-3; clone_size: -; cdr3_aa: CASSFGYSTDTQYF; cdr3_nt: TGTGCCAGCAGCTTTGGGTATAGCACAGATACGCAGTATTTT
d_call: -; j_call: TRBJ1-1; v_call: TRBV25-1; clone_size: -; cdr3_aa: CASRRREGLNTEAFF; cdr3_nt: TGTGCCAGCAGGCGGAGGGAGGGCCTGAACACTGAAGCTTTCTTT
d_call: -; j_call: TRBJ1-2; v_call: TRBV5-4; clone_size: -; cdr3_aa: CASSLRRFGYTF; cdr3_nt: TGTGCCAGCAGCTTGCGTCGTTTTGGCTACACCTTC
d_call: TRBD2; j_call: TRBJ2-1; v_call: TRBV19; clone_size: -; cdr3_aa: CASTAGLAGVWNEQFF; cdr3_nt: TGTGCCAGTACCGCTGGACTAGCGGGAGTTTGGAATGAGCAGTTCTTC
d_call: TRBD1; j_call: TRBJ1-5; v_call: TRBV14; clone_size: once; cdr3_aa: CASSQGDRALWSNQPQHF; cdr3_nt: TGTGCCAGCAGCCAAGGGGACAGGGCCCTCTGGAGCAATCAGCCCCAGCATTTT
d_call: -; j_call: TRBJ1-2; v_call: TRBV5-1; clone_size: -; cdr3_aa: CASSPDRSVWGYTF; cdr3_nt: TGCGCCAGCAGCCCCGACAGGAGCGTTTGGGGCTACACCTTC
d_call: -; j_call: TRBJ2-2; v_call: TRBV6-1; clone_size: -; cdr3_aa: CASSEFLANTGELFF; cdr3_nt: TGTGCCAGCAGTGAATTCCTAGCGAACACCGGGGAGCTGTTTTTT
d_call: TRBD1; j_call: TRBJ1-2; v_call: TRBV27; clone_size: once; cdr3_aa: CASSPLSGGTYGYTF; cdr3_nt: TGTGCCAGCAGTCCCCTATCAGGGGGGACCTATGGCTACACCTTC
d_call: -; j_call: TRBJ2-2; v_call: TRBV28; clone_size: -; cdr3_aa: CASMGQNTGELFF; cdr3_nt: TGTGCCAGCATGGGACAGAACACCGGGGAGCTGTTTTTT
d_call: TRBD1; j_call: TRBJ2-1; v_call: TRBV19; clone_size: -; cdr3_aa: CASSIPGQGAINEQFF; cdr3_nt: TGTGCCAGTAGTATACCGGGACAGGGGGCCATCAATGAGCAGTTCTTC
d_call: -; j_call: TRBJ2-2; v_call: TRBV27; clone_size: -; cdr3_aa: CASSFYLSTVTTPGELFF; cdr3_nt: TGTGCCAGCAGTTTCTACCTCTCGACAGTCACTACCCCCGGGGAGCTGTTTTTT
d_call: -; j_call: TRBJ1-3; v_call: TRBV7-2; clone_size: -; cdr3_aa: CASSPRGNTIYF; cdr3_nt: TGTGCCAGCAGCCCACGAGGAAACACCATATATTTT
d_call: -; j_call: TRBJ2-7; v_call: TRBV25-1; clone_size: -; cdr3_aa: CASSERRSSYEQYF; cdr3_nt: TGTGCCAGCAGTGAAAGACGTTCCTCCTACGAGCAGTACTTC
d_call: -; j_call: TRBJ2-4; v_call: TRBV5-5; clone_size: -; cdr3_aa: CASSFVPRRNIQYF; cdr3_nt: TGTGCCAGCAGCTTCGTCCCGCGTAGAAACATTCAGTACTTC
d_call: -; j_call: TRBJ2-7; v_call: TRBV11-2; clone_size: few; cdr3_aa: CASSLTGFPGYEQYF; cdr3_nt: TGTGCCAGCAGCTTAACCGGTTTCCCGGGGTACGAGCAGTACTTC
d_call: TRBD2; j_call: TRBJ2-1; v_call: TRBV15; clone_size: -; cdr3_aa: CATSRRTSGYNEQFF; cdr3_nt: TGTGCCACCAGCCGCCGGACTAGCGGATACAATGAGCAGTTCTTC
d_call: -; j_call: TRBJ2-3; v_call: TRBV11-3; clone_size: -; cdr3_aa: CASSSQADTQYF; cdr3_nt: TGTGCCAGCAGCTCACAGGCAGATACGCAGTATTTT
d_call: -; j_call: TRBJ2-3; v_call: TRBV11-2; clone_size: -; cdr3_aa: CASSIDTDTQYF; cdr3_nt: TGTGCCAGCAGCATAGACACAGATACGCAGTATTTT
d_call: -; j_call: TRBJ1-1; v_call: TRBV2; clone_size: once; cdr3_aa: CASRSNTEAFF; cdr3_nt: TGTGCCAGCAGGTCGAACACTGAAGCTTTCTTT
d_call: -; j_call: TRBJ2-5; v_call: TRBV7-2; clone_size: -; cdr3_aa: CASSWAEGQETQYF; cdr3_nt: TGTGCCAGCAGCTGGGCGGAGGGCCAAGAGACCCAGTACTTC
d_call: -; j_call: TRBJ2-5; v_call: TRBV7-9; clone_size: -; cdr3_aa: CASSLIAFQETQYF; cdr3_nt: TGTGCCAGCAGCTTAATTGCCTTCCAAGAGACCCAGTACTTC
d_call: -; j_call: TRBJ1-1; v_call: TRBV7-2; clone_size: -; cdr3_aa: CASSLGGGSNTEAFF; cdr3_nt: TGTGCCAGCAGCTTAGGGGGGGGATCGAACACTGAAGCTTTCTTT
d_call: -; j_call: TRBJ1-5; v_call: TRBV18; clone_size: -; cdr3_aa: CASSPTPQDQPQHF; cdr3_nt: TGTGCCAGCTCACCCACCCCTCAGGATCAGCCCCAGCATTTT
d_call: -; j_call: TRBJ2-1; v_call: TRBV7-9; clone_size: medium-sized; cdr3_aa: CASSLIVGPVNEQFF; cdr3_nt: TGTGCCAGCAGCTTAATCGTAGGTCCCGTAAATGAGCAGTTCTTC
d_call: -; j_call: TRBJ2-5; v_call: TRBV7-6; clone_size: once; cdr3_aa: CASRWGHFGTQYF; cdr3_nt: TGTGCCAGCCGTTGGGGACATTTCGGAACCCAGTACTTC
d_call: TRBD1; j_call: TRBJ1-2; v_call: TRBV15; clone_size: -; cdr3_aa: CATSKGTGAGYTF; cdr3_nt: TGTGCCACCAGCAAAGGGACAGGAGCTGGCTACACCTTC
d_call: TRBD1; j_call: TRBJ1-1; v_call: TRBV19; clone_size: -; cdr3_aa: CASRDLGTVNTEAFF; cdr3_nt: TGTGCCAGTAGGGATCTTGGGACAGTGAACACTGAAGCTTTCTTT
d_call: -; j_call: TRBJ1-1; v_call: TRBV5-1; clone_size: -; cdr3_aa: CASSLGHSTALNTEAFF; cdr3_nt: TGCGCCAGCAGCTTGGGCCACAGTACAGCCCTGAACACTGAAGCTTTCTTT
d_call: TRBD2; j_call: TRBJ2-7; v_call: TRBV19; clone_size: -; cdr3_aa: CASSMMTSDAYEQYF; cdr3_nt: TGTGCCAGTAGTATGATGACTAGCGACGCCTACGAGCAGTACTTC
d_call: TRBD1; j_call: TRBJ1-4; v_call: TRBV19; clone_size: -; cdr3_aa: CASSRRTGGFATNEKLFF; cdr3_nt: TGTGCCAGTAGTAGGCGGACAGGGGGGTTCGCGACTAATGAAAAACTGTTTTTT
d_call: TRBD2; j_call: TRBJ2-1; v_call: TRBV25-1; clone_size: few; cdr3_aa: CASRGGLAGVNEQFF; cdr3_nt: TGTGCCAGCAGGGGGGGACTAGCGGGAGTAAATGAGCAGTTCTTC
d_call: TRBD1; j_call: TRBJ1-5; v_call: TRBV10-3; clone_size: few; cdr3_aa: CAIGTGDSNQPQHF; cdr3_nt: TGTGCCATCGGGACAGGGGATAGCAATCAGCCCCAGCATTTT
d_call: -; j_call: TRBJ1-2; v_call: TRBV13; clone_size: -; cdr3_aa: CASSLARTGEANYGYTF; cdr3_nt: TGTGCCAGCAGCTTAGCTCGGACGGGGGAGGCTAACTATGGCTACACCTTC
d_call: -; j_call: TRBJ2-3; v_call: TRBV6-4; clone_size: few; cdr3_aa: CASSDGGPTDTQYF; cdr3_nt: TGTGCCAGCAGTGACGGGGGGCCAACAGATACGCAGTATTTT
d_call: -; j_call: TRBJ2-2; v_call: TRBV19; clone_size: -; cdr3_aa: CASNQKNTGELFF; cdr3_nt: TGTGCCAGCAACCAGAAGAACACCGGGGAGCTGTTTTTT
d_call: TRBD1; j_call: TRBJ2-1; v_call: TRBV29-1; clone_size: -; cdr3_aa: CSVARGQGEQFF; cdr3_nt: TGCAGCGTCGCCAGGGGGCAGGGTGAGCAGTTCTTC
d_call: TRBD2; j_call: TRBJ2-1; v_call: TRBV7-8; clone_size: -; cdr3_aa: CASSLGTSRSYNEQFF; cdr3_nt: TGTGCCAGCAGCTTAGGGACTAGCCGGTCCTACAATGAGCAGTTCTTC
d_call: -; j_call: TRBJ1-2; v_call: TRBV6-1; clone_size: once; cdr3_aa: CASSEFSYSPYGYTF; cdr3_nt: TGTGCCAGCAGTGAATTCTCGTACAGCCCCTATGGCTACACCTTC
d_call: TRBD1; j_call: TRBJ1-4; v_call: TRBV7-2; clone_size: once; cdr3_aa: CASSFRVGQGDEKLFF; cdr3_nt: TGTGCCAGCAGCTTTCGGGTGGGACAGGGGGATGAAAAACTGTTTTTT
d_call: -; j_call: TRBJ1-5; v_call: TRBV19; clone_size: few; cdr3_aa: CASTFTAGYYQPQHF; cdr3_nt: TGTGCCAGTACTTTTACGGCCGGTTATTATCAGCCCCAGCATTTT
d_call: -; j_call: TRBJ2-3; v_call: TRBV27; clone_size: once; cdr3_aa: CASSPYTSTDTQYF; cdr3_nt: TGTGCCAGCAGTCCATATACTTCCACAGATACGCAGTATTTT
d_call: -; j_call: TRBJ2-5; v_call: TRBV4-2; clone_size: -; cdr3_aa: CASSQARQETQYF; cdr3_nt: TGTGCCAGCAGCCAAGCTAGACAAGAGACCCAGTACTTC
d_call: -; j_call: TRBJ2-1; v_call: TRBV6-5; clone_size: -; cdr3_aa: CASSSGTYPYNEQFF; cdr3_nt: TGTGCCAGCAGTTCCGGGACTTACCCCTACAATGAGCAGTTCTTC
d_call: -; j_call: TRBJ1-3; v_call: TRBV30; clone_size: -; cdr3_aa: CAWSEGLTVGNTIYF; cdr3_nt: TGTGCCTGGAGTGAGGGATTGACCGTGGGAAACACCATATATTTT
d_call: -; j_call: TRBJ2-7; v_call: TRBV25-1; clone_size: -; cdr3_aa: CASSAGGSYEQYF; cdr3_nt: TGTGCCAGCAGTGCCGGGGGCTCCTACGAGCAGTACTTC
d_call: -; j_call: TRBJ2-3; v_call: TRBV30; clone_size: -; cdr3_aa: CAWARDTDTQYF; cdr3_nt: TGTGCCTGGGCGAGGGACACAGATACGCAGTATTTT